The sequence of this T cell receptor beta chain was determined in a study of CD8 T cells in ankylosing spondylitis. Notes on the study in general: Reportedly, disease-linked clones are significantly enriched in ankylosing spondylitis patients' matched synovial fluid. A TCR beta motif of eight highly homologous variants appeared characteristic of ankylosing spondylitis blood. Peripheral blood samples showed relatively rare disease-linked clones, and these clones were CD8+.

Germline CDR1 reads MNHEY; CDR2 reads SVGEGT. This CDR3 region has 17 residues. V dropped 0 bases and J dropped 7; count of bases not matched to a gene: 13. Regarding this clonotype: Its antigen is unknown.

TCRdb reprocessed the 5' RACE reads via MiXCR and lists one record per CDR3 protein. The sample holds fewer than 650,000 distinct CDR3 sequences; 10% to 15% are singletons and the top ten take 6.8%. V is TRBV6-2 or TRBV6-3 and J is TRBJ2-7, with TRBD2 identical over 9 bases. This receptor was obtained from a male donor with ankylosing spondylitis. Input material: blood, either unsorted or a sorted T cell fraction (not recorded which). The DNA for the CDR3 is TGTGCCAGCAGTTACTCGATGGATATAGCGGGAGAATGGGAGCAGTACGTC. This codes for CASSYSMDIAGEWEQYV.